What follows are 20 T cell receptor beta chains derived from one specimen sequenced in a study of HIV-infected patients and healthy controls. No cell fractionation was done, so the repertoire covers all unsorted peripheral blood T cells. cDNA was made from about 500 ng RNA using alpha and beta constant primers. Each of the alpha and beta chains got its own library through chain-specific third strand synthesis with indices. TCRdb ran MiXCR on the 5' RACE reads and lists one entry per CDR3 protein. Of about 7,800 distinct CDR3 sequences detected, approximately 6.1% appear once; the ten largest clones hold 20% to 25%. The sequenced sample was blood, obtained before antiretroviral therapy. Receptors originate from an adult with HIV infection.

This clonotype is labeled medium-sized (0.01 to 0.1%). The V call is TRBV6-2 or TRBV6-3, the J call TRBJ2-7; possibly TRBD2 for D (6 bases). Germline CDR1 is MNHEY and CDR2 is SVGEGT. With 8 bases removed from V and 5 bases from J, the gap between germline ends came to 13 bases. The CDR3 extends over 12 amino acids. This CDR3 is CASGGESNEQYF. The CDR3 DNA is TGTGCCAGCGGCGGGGAGTCCAACGAGCAGTACTTC.

The J gene is TRBJ1-2, the V gene TRBV28, with TRBD1 matching over 8 bases. The CDR3 is 15 amino acids. CDR1 and CDR2 from the germline V gene are MDHEN and SYDVKM. V gave up 3 bases and J gave up 5 bases; unmatched junction bases: 8. In nucleotides, the CDR3 is TGTGCCAGCAGTTTCAGTGACAGGGGTGGATATGGCTACACCTTC. Its translation: CASSFSDRGGYGYTF.

This clonotype occurred many times. This chain connects TRBV21-1 to TRBJ2-5; the DNA was not compared with TRBD1, the D call given in the table. TRBV21-1 represents a pseudogene. The CDR3 sequence is 14 residues long. CDR3 coding DNA: TGTGCCAGCAGCAAGATGCGCGGCCGGGGGACCCAGTACTTC. It codes for CASSKMRGRGTQYF.

Many counts were recorded for this clonotype. Germline is not matched at one junction end, which may reflect a read error. This sequence joins TRBV5-1 and TRBJ1-2, with 11 bases that match TRBD1. Germline CDR1 is SGHRS and CDR2 is YFSETQ. This CDR3 contains 17 residues. The CDR3 nucleotides read TGCGCCACCAGCAACTCGTACCGGGACAGGGGGAACTATGGCTACACCTTC. The encoded protein is CATSNSYRDRGNYGYTF.

There are many counts of this clonotype. This chain joins TRBV20-1 and TRBJ1-1, with no clear D. The germline V gene encodes CDR1 DFQATT and CDR2 SNEGSKA (reference sequence). CDR3 length: 11 amino acids. V lost 5 bases and J 3 bases, leaving 7 bases between the germline ends. The CDR3 DNA is TGCAGTGCTCAGGACCACACTGAAGCTTTCTTT. This encodes CSAQDHTEAFF.

This clonotype is termed medium-sized. The V gene is TRBV6-6, the J gene TRBJ1-6, with TRBD1 matching over 7 bases. The germline V gene encodes CDR1 MNHNY and CDR2 SVGAGI (reference sequence). This CDR3 spans 15 amino acids. V lost 2 bases and J lost 7; bases outside the gene matches: 5. The CDR3 DNA follows: TGTGCCAGCAGTTACGCGGGACAGTTAAATTCACCCCTCCACTTT. The encoded protein is CASSYAGQLNSPLHF.

The chain is built from TRBV27 and TRBJ2-1; 7 bases agree with TRBD1. Germline CDR1 MNHEY, CDR2 SMNVEV (reference sequence). With V trimmed by 0 bases and J by 3 bases, 8 bases remained unmatched. This CDR3 is built from 17 residues. This CDR3 is CASSLSPAGGHYNEQFF. DNA of the CDR3: TGTGCCAGCAGTTTATCCCCGGCAGGGGGTCACTACAATGAGCAGTTCTTC.

Within the sample, this clonotype is medium-sized. CDR3 DNA: TGTGCCAGCAGCTTAGGGGGGGGCCTCTACGAGCAGTACTTC. It is translated as CASSLGGGLYEQYF. The chain couples TRBV7-2 to TRBJ2-7; D is possibly TRBD2 (7 bases). Trimming pared 1 base from V and 3 bases from J, leaving 10 bases between. Germline CDR1 SGHTA, CDR2 FQGNSA. CDR3 length: 14 amino acids.

This clonotype ranks as medium-sized. The genes are TRBV5-1 and TRBJ2-3; D gene ambiguous. In germline, CDR1 is SGHRS, CDR2 YFSETQ. Trimming cost V 3 bases and J 0 bases, with 11 bases left between them. The CDR3 runs 15 residues. The CDR3 is CASSSVVLSTDTQYF. DNA for the CDR3: TGCGCCAGCAGCTCCGTTGTCCTTAGCACAGATACGCAGTATTTT. The variable domain in full, completed from reference TRBV5-1 and TRBJ2-3, reads KAGVTQTPRYLIKTRGQQVTLSCSPISGHRSVSWYQQTPGQGLQFLFEYFSETQRNKGNFPGRFSGRQFSNSRSEMNVSTLELGDSALYLCASSSVVLSTDTQYFGPGTRLTVL.

This clonotype came up many times. This sequence joins TRBV20-1 and TRBJ2-3, with D perhaps matching TRBD1 or TRBD2 (5 bases each). Germline loops: CDR1 DFQATT, CDR2 SNEGSKA (reference sequence). The length of the CDR3 is 14 residues. Between the trimmed V and J ends, which lost 3 bases and 3 bases, there was a span of 13 bases. The CDR3 protein is CSASDSRGTDTQYF. The CDR3, as DNA: TGCAGTGCTAGCGACAGCCGAGGGACAGATACGCAGTATTTT.

This clonotype counts as medium-sized. This chain uses TRBV19 with TRBJ1-1; D uncertain. Trimming cost V 2 bases and J 4 bases, with 11 bases left between them. Germline CDR1 is LNHDA and CDR2 is SQIVND (reference sequence). This CDR3 spans 14 amino acids. CDR3 coding DNA: TGTGCCAGTAGTATAACTCTCAGCGCCACTGAAGCTTTCTTT. Translating it yields CASSITLSATEAFF.

This clonotype was picked up a small number of times. The chain uses TRBV6-6 and TRBJ1-6; D uncertain. This CDR3 contains 15 residues. Trimming stripped 4 bases from V and 7 bases from J, with 14 bases between. Germline lookup yields CDR1 MNHNY and CDR2 SVGAGI (reference sequence). CDR3 sequence (DNA): TGTGCCAGCAGTTTACACCCAATTGCGAATTCACCCCTCCACTTT. As protein: CASSLHPIANSPLHF.

Many counts were recorded for this clonotype. This chain joins TRBV7-9 and TRBJ1-1; D perhaps matches TRBD1 (6 bases). CDR1 is SEHNR, CDR2 FQNEAQ, per germline (reference sequence). V was shortened by 0 bases and J by 7 bases, with 9 bases between the two germline ends. This CDR3 spans 13 amino acids. The CDR3 spells CASSLAGGGEAFF. In DNA form, the CDR3 reads TGTGCCAGCAGCTTAGCAGGGGGAGGTGAAGCTTTCTTT.

The table lists this clonotype with many counts. The gene calls are TRBV13 and TRBJ1-1; tentative D call: TRBD1 (6 bases). This CDR3 spans 16 amino acids. From germline, CDR1 is PRHDT and CDR2 FYEKMQ (reference sequence). Trimming removed 5 bases at V and 3 bases at J, with 19 bases between. In nucleotides, the CDR3 is TGTGCCAGCAGCCCTTTAGGGGCGGGGGCGGACACTGAAGCTTTCTTT. As protein: CASSPLGAGADTEAFF.

This clonotype has ten or more counts. The chain links TRBV9 to TRBJ2-4; 7 positions agree with TRBD2. The CDR3 spans 20 residues. The V and J ends lost 1 base and 4 bases, in that order; junction bases with no gene match: 20. CDR1 is SGDLS and CDR2 is YYNGEE in the germline V gene. CDR3 residues: CASSVNSDGYVRGGKNIQYF. CDR3 sequence (DNA): TGTGCCAGCAGCGTAAATTCTGACGGGTATGTGCGCGGGGGAAAAAACATTCAGTACTTC. Full variable domain (outside the CDR3, taken from reference TRBV9 and TRBJ2-4): DSGVTQTPKHLITATGQRVTLRCSPRSGDLSVYWYQQSLDQGLQFLIQYYNGEERAKGNILERFSAQQFPDLHSELNLSSLELGDSALYFCASSVNSDGYVRGGKNIQYFGAGTRLSVL.

This clonotype was counted many times. CDR3 region: CASSLRGWETQYF. CDR3 DNA sequence: TGTGCCAGCAGCTTGAGAGGGTGGGAGACCCAGTACTTC. The chain links TRBV5-6 to TRBJ2-5; perhaps TRBD2 as D (5 bases). Germline CDR1 and CDR2: SGHDT and YYEEEE. This CDR3 spans 13 amino acids. The V end was cut by 1 base, the J end by 5 bases, with 9 bases between.

By share, this clonotype counts as medium-sized. The rearrangement joins TRBV6-5 to TRBJ1-2; 8 bases line up with TRBD1. J lost 7 bases, V lost 2 bases, and 6 bases had no gene match. Germline-derived CDR1 and CDR2 are MNHEY and SVGAGI. The CDR3 covers 14 residues. CDR3 loop: CASSYGGQAGGYTF. The CDR3 nucleotides are TGTGCCAGCAGTTACGGGGGACAGGCCGGTGGCTACACCTTC.

This clonotype ranks as medium-sized. The chain employs TRBV9 and TRBJ2-4, with unresolved D. The length of the CDR3 is 15 residues. The V and J ends lost 4 bases and 2 bases respectively, with 13 bases between them. Germline CDR1 SGDLS, CDR2 YYNGEE. CDR3 coding DNA: TGTGCCAGCAGCCCCTCTGCGATGTCCAAAAACATTCAGTACTTC. As protein: CASSPSAMSKNIQYF.

This clonotype is deemed medium-sized (0.01 to 0.1%). The rearrangement links TRBV11-2 to TRBJ2-2, with unresolved D. CDR1 and CDR2 (germline): SGHAT, FQNNGV. The CDR3 totals 14 residues. The V end lost 4 bases, the J end lost 5 bases, and 11 bases lay between the germline ends. DNA for the CDR3: TGTGCCAGCAGCTCCGCGAGAAAAACCGGGGAGCTGTTTTTT. Encoded protein: CASSSARKTGELFF.

Ten or more counts support this clonotype. The chain carries TRBV4-3 and TRBJ2-1; D is undetermined. The CDR3 contains 13 residues. The V gene lost 0 bases and the J gene lost 13 bases, with 13 bases spanning the gap. Germline V gene data show CDR1 as LGHNA and CDR2 as YSLEER. In nucleotides, the CDR3 is TGCGCCAGCAGCCAAGACGTCCAGACAACACAGTTCTTC. This sequence encodes CASSQDVQTTQFF.